This T cell receptor beta chain is drawn from a study of blood T cells in healthy people across ages. Germline V gene data show CDR1 as SGHRS and CDR2 as YFSETQ. The CDR3 is 15 residues long. V dropped 0 bases and J dropped 2 bases, with 12 bases sitting between them. Concerning this clonotype: Its antigen is currently unknown.

Healthy Russian Caucasian donors spanned ages roughly 6 to 90 years. Every sample had a minimum of 6.5 million PBMCs isolated. Through a sample-barcoded 5' primer and a J-beta primer mix, a second PCR was run for roughly 7 to 11 cycles. TCRdb reanalysed the 5' RACE reads using MiXCR and keeps one entry per CDR3 protein. The profile shows 1.6 million or so distinct CDR3 sequences, roughly 32% of them singletons. The study, taken as a whole, reports: Samples with more naive T cells showed higher observed beta diversity. The diversity estimates, figures obtained from one million T cells, were considered underestimates.

The chain employs TRBV5-1 and TRBJ2-7; the D gene could be TRBD1 or TRBD2 (5 bases each). The TCR originated in a woman aged 30 to 39 in good health. The sequenced sample was blood. CDR3 amino acids: CASSLEAGTAYEQYF. DNA of the CDR3: TGCGCCAGCAGCTTGGAGGCCGGGACGGCCTACGAGCAGTACTTC.